These 2 T cell receptor beta chains were sequenced from one sample in a study of blood T cells in healthy people across ages. Using a J-beta primer mix together with a sample-barcoded 5' primer, a second PCR was run for roughly 6 to 12 cycles. TCRdb analysed the 5' RACE reads with MiXCR anew, one entry per CDR3 protein. The sample includes hundreds of thousands of distinct CDR3 sequences, roughly 49% of them seen just once. The sequenced sample was blood. These receptors were taken from a woman in her sixties in good health.

The V call is TRBV30, the J call TRBJ2-7; 7 bases match TRBD2. The germline gives CDR1 GTSNPN, CDR2 SVGIG (reference sequence). J gave up 5 bases and V 0 bases, and 7 bases lay outside the gene matches. The CDR3 is 14 amino acids. The CDR3 loop is CAWSVRRELHEQYF. The CDR3 coding sequence is TGTGCCTGGAGTGTAAGGCGGGAGCTACACGAGCAGTACTTC. The complete variable domain, with remaining parts taken from reference TRBV30 and TRBJ2-7, reads SQTIHQWPATLVQPVGSPLSLECTVEGTSNPNLYWYRQAAGRGLQLLFYSVGIGQISSEVPQNLSASRPQDRQFILSSKKLLLSDSGFYLCAWSVRRELHEQYFGPGTRLTVT.

In this sample, this clonotype turned up many times. J is TRBJ2-1 and V is TRBV2; 11 bases are shared with TRBD2. Looked up from germline, CDR1 is SNHLY and CDR2 is FYNNEI. Germline trimming cut 2 bases from V and 0 bases from J; bases unmatched to any gene: 9. The CDR3 consists of 19 residues. CDR3 DNA sequence: TGTGCCAGCAGTGAATTCCCCGGGACTAGCGGCCACTCCTACAATGAGCAGTTCTTC. Its protein is CASSEFPGTSGHSYNEQFF. The whole variable domain, filled in from reference TRBV2 and TRBJ2-1, reads EPEVTQTPSHQVTQMGQEVILRCVPISNHLYFYWYRQILGQKVEFLVSFYNNEISEKSEIFDDQFSVERPDGSNFTLKIRSTKLEDSAMYFCASSEFPGTSGHSYNEQFFGPGTRLTVL.